The entry below describes one TCR beta chain. V lost 3 bases to trimming and J lost 0 bases, with 9 bases between them. Germline CDR1 and CDR2: MGHRA and YSYEKL. The CDR3 is made up of 15 amino acids. The sample is drawn from a study of shared clonotypes between healthy human individuals. Measured with immunoSEQ multiplex PCR; TCRdb has only the in-frame clones, and not every one. The repertoire has a few million clones, 93% of them found once; the top ten carry roughly 0.36%. The source of this sequence is a young man in good health. Some clones in this sample may be carry-over from other donors' samples. The sample consisted of naive CD4+ T cells from PBMCs. Subset here: CD45RA+ positively selected. J is TRBJ1-5 and V is TRBV4-1; no definite D call. CDR3 nucleotides: TGCGCCAGCAGCCAGTTGTACGGTAGCAATCAGCCCCAGCATTTT. Its protein is CASSQLYGSNQPQHF.